The 15 T cell receptor beta chains below come from one sample, sequenced in a study of CD8+CD57+ T cells in acquired aplastic anemia. It was genomic DNA that served as the template for profiling TCR beta VDJ and CDR3. TCRdb reprocessed the reads via MiXCR and lists one record per CDR3 protein. The sample gives more than 150,000 distinct CDR3 sequences, about half of which show up once; around 2.9% is in the top ten. Sample: sorted CD4+, CD8+, or CD8+CD57+ T cells (not recorded which) from PBMCs. Receptors were obtained from a human donor in good health.

This clonotype has ten or more counts. This chain connects TRBV3-1 to TRBJ2-5; D uncertain. There are 11 residues in the CDR3. Trimming took off 1 base at V and 5 bases at J, with 2 bases between the two ends. In germline, CDR1 is LGHDT, CDR2 YNNKEL (reference sequence). The chain's CDR3 is CASSQVETQYF. The CDR3 bases are TGTGCCAGCAGCCAAGTGGAGACCCAGTACTTC.

This clonotype showed up just once. The chain carries TRBV7-8 and TRBJ2-1, with 7 nucleotides matching TRBD1. Germline CDR1 and CDR2: SGHVS and FQNEAQ. This CDR3 is 14 amino acids long. Trimming removed 1 base from V and 6 bases from J; junction bases left unmatched: 3. As DNA, the CDR3 is TGTGCCAGCAGCTTAGGTGACAGGGTCAATGAGCAGTTCTTC. Its translation is CASSLGDRVNEQFF.

The chain joins TRBV20-1 to TRBJ1-2; D is undetermined. Germline lookup yields CDR1 DFQATT and CDR2 SNEGSKA (reference sequence). The CDR3 has 11 residues. Trimming took off 6 bases at V and 8 bases at J, with 13 bases between the two ends. The CDR3 protein is CSAHQGQGYTF. The CDR3 nucleotides are TGCAGTGCCCACCAAGGGCAAGGCTACACCTTC.

The chain joins TRBV6-1 to TRBJ2-1; TRBD2 matches at 11 bases. Trimming removed 2 bases from V and 6 bases from J; junction bases left unmatched: 3. Germline CDR1 MNHNS, CDR2 SASEGT. The CDR3 runs to 15 residues. The CDR3 region is CASSESSGGTNEQFF. Here the CDR3 DNA reads TGTGCCAGCAGTGAATCTAGCGGGGGGACCAATGAGCAGTTCTTC.

The chain uses TRBV19 and TRBJ1-6, with a weak D call TRBD1 (6 bases). The germline V gene has CDR1 LNHDA and CDR2 SQIVND (reference sequence). The ends were cut back, 4 bases at V and 9 bases at J, with 19 bases in the middle. This CDR3 is 16 amino acids long. The CDR3 DNA is TGTGCCAGTAGTACAAGACAGGCCTCTCATGGTTCACCCCTCCACTTT. Residues: CASSTRQASHGSPLHF.

This sequence joins TRBV24-1 and TRBJ2-3, with D perhaps matching TRBD2 (5 bases). This CDR3 spans 13 amino acids. CDR1 KGHDR and CDR2 SFDVKD come from the germline V gene. The germline V and J ends were trimmed by 0 bases and 14 bases, with 14 bases remaining between them. The CDR3 DNA sequence: TGTGCCACCAGTGATTTGCTTGGACTTACCACGTATTTT. It codes for CATSDLLGLTTYF.

The V and J genes are TRBV6-5 and TRBJ1-2; TRBD1 agrees at 7 bases. Germline V gene lookup returns CDR1 MNHEY and CDR2 SVGAGI. The ends lost 2 bases at V and 4 bases at J; junction bases unmatched: 4. The CDR3 is 14 residues long. Here the CDR3 reads CASSYVRGGYGYTF. CDR3 coding DNA: TGTGCCAGCAGTTACGTCAGGGGGGGCTATGGCTACACCTTC.

This clonotype was recorded many times. V and J are TRBV20-1 and TRBJ2-7, with 8 bases lining up with TRBD2. V lost 6 bases, J lost 5 bases, and 12 bases stayed unmatched. CDR1 and CDR2 from the germline V gene are DFQATT and SNEGSKA (reference sequence). The CDR3 loop spans 14 amino acids. CDR3 region: CSAAPGTSFNEQYF. The DNA for the CDR3 is TGCAGTGCCGCTCCTGGGACTAGTTTCAACGAGCAGTACTTC.

With respect to this clonotype: A much larger clone differs by one base, so this may be a read error. V gene TRBV11-3 combines with J gene TRBJ2-2; D not resolved. This CDR3 comprises 15 residues. Germline V CDR1 and CDR2: SGHNT, YENEEA. Trimming pared 5 bases from V and 6 bases from J, leaving 16 bases between. The CDR3 DNA is TGTGCCAGCAGCGTGGTCTCGGCGTCAGCCGGGGAGCTGTTTTTT. As protein: CASSVVSASAGELFF.

This clonotype was observed a handful of times. This chain connects TRBV27 to TRBJ2-2, with D perhaps matching TRBD1 or TRBD2 (5 bases each). CDR1 MNHEY and CDR2 SMNVEV come from the germline V gene (reference sequence). The germline V and J ends were trimmed by 6 bases and 4 bases, with 9 bases remaining between them. This CDR3 region has 13 residues. The CDR3 is CASRLRGTGELFF. The DNA of the CDR3 is TGTGCCAGCAGGCTGAGGGGCACCGGGGAGCTGTTTTTT.

This chain joins TRBV13 and TRBJ2-1; the D is unclear. Germline CDR1 reads PRHDT; CDR2 reads FYEKMQ (reference sequence). The CDR3 consists of 12 residues. The V end was cut by 6 bases, the J end by 5 bases, with 8 bases between. The CDR3, as DNA: TGTGCCAGCAGTTACACAGACAATGAGCAGTTCTTC. The encoded protein is CASSYTDNEQFF. Looking up the rest from reference TRBV13 and TRBJ2-1 gives the full variable domain: AAGVIQSPRHLIKEKRETATLKCYPIPRHDTVYWYQQGPGQDPQFLISFYEKMQSDKGSIPDRFSAQQFSDYHSELNMSSLELGDSALYFCASSYTDNEQFFGPGTRLTVL.

This clonotype was counted once. This chain joins TRBV5-1 and TRBJ2-2; D perhaps matches TRBD2 (6 bases). The CDR3 loop spans 15 amino acids. Trimming stripped 0 bases from V and 5 bases from J, with 11 bases between. Germline CDR1 is SGHRS and CDR2 is YFSETQ. The CDR3 sequence: CASSLEGAGTGELFF. In DNA, the CDR3 is TGCGCCAGCAGCTTGGAAGGGGCGGGGACCGGGGAGCTGTTTTTT.

The chain couples TRBV7-2 to TRBJ2-5; 15 nucleotides match TRBD2. Germline assignment: CDR1 SGHTA and CDR2 FQGNSA. The CDR3 is 14 amino acids. The ends lost 5 bases at V and 11 bases at J; junction bases unmatched: 6. This chain's CDR3 is CASSPGLAGGLQYF. In DNA, the CDR3 is TGTGCCAGCAGCCCGGGACTAGCGGGGGGCCTACAGTACTTC. Filled out from reference TRBV7-2 and TRBJ2-5, the complete variable domain reads GAGVSQSPSNKVTEKGKDVELRCDPISGHTALYWYRQSLGQGLEFLIYFQGNSAPDKSGLPSDRFSAERTGGSVSTLTIQRTQQEDSAVYLCASSPGLAGGLQYFGPGTRLLVL.

A few counts support this clonotype. V is TRBV12-5 and J is TRBJ2-3; the match to TRBD2 covers 7 bases. The CDR3 extends over 16 amino acids. The ends lost 1 base at V and 0 bases at J; junction bases unmatched: 4. CDR1 LGHNT and CDR2 FRNRAP come from the germline V gene. For the CDR3, the DNA is TGTGCTAGTGGTTTGGCGAGCGGGGTGAGCACAGATACGCAGTATTTT. The encoded protein is CASGLASGVSTDTQYF.

This clonotype was observed at least ten times. The CDR3 is CASSSQLNTEAFF. The DNA for the CDR3 is TGTGCCAGCAGCTCACAGTTGAACACTGAAGCTTTCTTT. This chain joins TRBV7-9 and TRBJ1-1; no firm D call. CDR1 and CDR2 from the germline V gene are SEHNR and FQNEAQ (reference sequence). The V end lost 4 bases, the J end lost 0 bases, and 6 bases lay between the germline ends. The CDR3 covers 13 residues.